This TCR beta chain was observed in a study of blood T cells in healthy people across ages. A second PCR, run for about 7 to 11 cycles, used a sample-barcoded 5' primer plus a J-beta primer mix. Each cDNA molecule received a tag from a template-switch adaptor that had 12 random nucleotides. Paired-end reads containing CDR3 totaled no fewer than 3 million for each sample. One entry per CDR3 protein, called by TCRdb with MiXCR from the 5' RACE reads. Of about 640,000 distinct CDR3 sequences listed, 58% are singletons. This clonotype was observed a single time. The material sequenced was blood. This TCR came from a man aged 55 to 69 in good health.

Here the CDR3 reads CATSEGRRQPQHF. The DNA of the CDR3 is TGTGCCACCAGCGAGGGGAGGAGGCAGCCCCAGCATTTT. The rearrangement uses TRBV15 and TRBJ1-5; D is perhaps TRBD1 (5 bases). With 5 bases removed from V and 7 bases from J, the gap between germline ends came to 12 bases. Germline CDR1 and CDR2: LNHNV and YYDKDF (reference sequence). CDR3 length: 13 amino acids.